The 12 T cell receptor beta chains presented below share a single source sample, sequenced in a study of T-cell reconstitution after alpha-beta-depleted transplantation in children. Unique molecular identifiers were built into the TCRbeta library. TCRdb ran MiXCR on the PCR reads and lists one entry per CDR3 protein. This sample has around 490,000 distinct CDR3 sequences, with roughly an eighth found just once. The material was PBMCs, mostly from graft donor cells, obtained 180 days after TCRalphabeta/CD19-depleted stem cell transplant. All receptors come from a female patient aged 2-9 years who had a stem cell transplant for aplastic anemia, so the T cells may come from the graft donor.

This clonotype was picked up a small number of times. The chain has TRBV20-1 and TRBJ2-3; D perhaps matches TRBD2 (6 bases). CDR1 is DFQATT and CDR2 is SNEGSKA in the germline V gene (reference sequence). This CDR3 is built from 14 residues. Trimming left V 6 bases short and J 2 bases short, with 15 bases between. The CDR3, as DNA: TGCAGTGCGAGCAGCGGGTCCTTCACAGATACGCAGTATTTT. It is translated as CSASSGSFTDTQYF.

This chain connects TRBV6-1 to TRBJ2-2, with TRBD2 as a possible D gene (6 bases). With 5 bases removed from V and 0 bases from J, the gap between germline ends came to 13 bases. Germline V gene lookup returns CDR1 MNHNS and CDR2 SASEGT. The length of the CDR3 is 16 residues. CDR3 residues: CASSPWGLANTGELFF. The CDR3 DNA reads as TGTGCCAGCAGTCCCTGGGGACTCGCGAACACCGGGGAGCTGTTTTTT.

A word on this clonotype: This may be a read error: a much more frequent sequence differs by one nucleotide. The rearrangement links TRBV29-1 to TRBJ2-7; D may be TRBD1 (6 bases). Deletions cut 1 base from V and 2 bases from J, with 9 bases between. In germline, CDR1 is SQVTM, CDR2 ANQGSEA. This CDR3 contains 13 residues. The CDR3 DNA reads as TGCAGCGTTGAAGCGGGACATGCCTACGAGCAGTACTTC. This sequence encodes CSVEAGHAYEQYF.

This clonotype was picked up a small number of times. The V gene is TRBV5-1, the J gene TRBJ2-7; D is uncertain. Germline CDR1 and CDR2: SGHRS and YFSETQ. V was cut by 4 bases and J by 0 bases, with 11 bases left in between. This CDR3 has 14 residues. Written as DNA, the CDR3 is TGCGCCAGCAGCGTGCAGCCTAACTCCTACGAGCAGTACTTC. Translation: CASSVQPNSYEQYF.

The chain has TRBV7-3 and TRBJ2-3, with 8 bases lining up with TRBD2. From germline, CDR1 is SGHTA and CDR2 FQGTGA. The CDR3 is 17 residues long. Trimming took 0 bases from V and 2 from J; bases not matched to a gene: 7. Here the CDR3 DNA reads TGTGCCAGCAGCTTAACGTTGACGGGGGGGCCCACAGATACGCAGTATTTT. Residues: CASSLTLTGGPTDTQYF.

The chain's CDR3 is CASMMSRASDTQYF. For the CDR3, the DNA is TGTGCCAGTATGATGAGCAGGGCAAGTGATACGCAGTATTTT. The J gene is TRBJ2-3, the V gene TRBV19; weak D call: TRBD1 (5 bases). The CDR3 spans 14 residues. Germline V gene sequence: CDR1 LNHDA, CDR2 SQIVND (reference sequence). V was cut by 7 bases and J by 6 bases, with 17 bases left in between.

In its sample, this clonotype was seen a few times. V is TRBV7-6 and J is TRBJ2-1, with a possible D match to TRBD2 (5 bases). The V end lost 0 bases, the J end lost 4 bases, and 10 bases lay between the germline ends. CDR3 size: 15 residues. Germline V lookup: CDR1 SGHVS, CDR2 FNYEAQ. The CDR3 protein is CASSLASSKYNEQFF. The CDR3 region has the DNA TGTGCCAGCAGCTTAGCATCTAGCAAATACAATGAGCAGTTCTTC.

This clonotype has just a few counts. CDR3 amino acids: CSARVTSRLDQPQHF. As DNA, the CDR3 is TGCAGTGCTAGAGTTACTTCCCGTTTAGATCAGCCCCAGCATTTT. This chain joins TRBV20-1 and TRBJ1-5, with D hard to call. This CDR3 comprises 15 residues. With 1 base removed from V and 5 bases from J, the gap between germline ends came to 15 bases. Germline V lookup: CDR1 DFQATT, CDR2 SNEGSKA (reference sequence).

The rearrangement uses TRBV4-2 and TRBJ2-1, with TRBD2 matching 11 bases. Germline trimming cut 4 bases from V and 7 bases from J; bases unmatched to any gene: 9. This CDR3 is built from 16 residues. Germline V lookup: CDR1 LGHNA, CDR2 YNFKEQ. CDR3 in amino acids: CASSPIAGGPMNEQFF. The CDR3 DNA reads TGTGCCAGCAGCCCCATAGCGGGAGGGCCAATGAATGAGCAGTTCTTC.

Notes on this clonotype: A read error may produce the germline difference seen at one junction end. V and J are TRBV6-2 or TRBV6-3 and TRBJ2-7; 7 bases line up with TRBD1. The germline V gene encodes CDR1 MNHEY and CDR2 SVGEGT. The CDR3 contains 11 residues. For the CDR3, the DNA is TGTGCCAGCACCGACGGACAGGAGTATACCTTC. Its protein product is CASTDGQEYTF.

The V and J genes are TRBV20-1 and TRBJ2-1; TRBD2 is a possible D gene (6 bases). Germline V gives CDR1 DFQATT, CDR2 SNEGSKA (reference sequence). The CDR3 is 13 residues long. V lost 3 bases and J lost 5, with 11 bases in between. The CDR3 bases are TGCAGTGCTAGGCGGGGAGTCGACAATGAGCAGTTCTTC. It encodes CSARRGVDNEQFF.

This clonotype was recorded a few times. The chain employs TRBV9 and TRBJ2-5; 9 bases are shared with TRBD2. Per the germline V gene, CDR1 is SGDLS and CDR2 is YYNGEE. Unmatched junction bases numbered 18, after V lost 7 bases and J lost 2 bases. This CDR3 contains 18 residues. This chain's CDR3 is CASQRGAGGPNSQETQYF. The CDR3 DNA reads TGTGCCAGCCAGCGTGGAGCGGGAGGCCCCAACTCACAAGAGACCCAGTACTTC.